A selection of T cell receptor beta chains follows, all from one sample in a study of blood T cell repertoires in COVID-19. Produced via immunoSEQ multiplex PCR; TCRdb's table is partial and in-frame only. Seen here are around 700,000 clones, 80% to 90% observed once, and the top ten hold under 0.3%. What was sequenced was peripheral blood. The source is a woman between 18 and 29 years old with acute or convalescent COVID-19. Each CDR3 is given with its conserved first and last residue. The D gene is left open where the match is weak. Size is omitted from some rows. Given values are once, few, many or a class for expanded clones.

v_call	d_call	clone_size	j_call	cdr3_aa	cdr3_nt
TRBV5-8	-	-	TRBJ2-1	CASSLTSLGEQFF	TGTGCCAGCAGCTTGACTAGTCTAGGTGAGCAGTTCTTC
TRBV4-2	-	-	TRBJ1-5	CASSQDSTGYRSNQPQHF	TGTGCCAGCAGCCAAGATTCCACGGGGTACCGTAGCAATCAGCCCCAGCATTTT
TRBV29-1	TRBD1	-	TRBJ1-1	CSGTGGLGTEAFF	TGCAGCGGAACAGGGGGCTTGGGCACTGAAGCTTTCTTT
TRBV6-5	-	few	TRBJ1-1	CASSYSPGDSPTEAFF	TGTGCCAGCAGTTATTCACCGGGGGATTCCCCCACTGAAGCTTTCTTT
TRBV7-3	TRBD1	once	TRBJ1-6	CASSPLGQGLNSPLHF	TGTGCCAGCAGCCCCCTAGGACAGGGACTAAATTCACCCCTCCACTTT
TRBV9	-	-	TRBJ1-4	CASSAGFTNEKLFF	TGTGCCAGCAGCGCAGGGTTCACTAATGAAAAACTGTTTTTT
TRBV5-3	-	-	TRBJ2-7	CARSNDSSSSYEQYF	TGTGCCAGAAGTAACGACAGCAGCTCCTCCTACGAGCAGTACTTC
TRBV11-3	-	-	TRBJ2-7	CASSLDLSPTSHNPSLSYEQYF	TGTGCCAGCAGCTTAGACCTCTCCCCGACTTCCCACAATCCCTCCCTGTCCTACGAGCAGTACTTC
TRBV27	TRBD1	few	TRBJ1-3	CASSAHGTGAEGNTIYF	TGTGCCAGCAGTGCCCACGGGACAGGGGCGGAGGGAAACACCATATATTTT
TRBV5-5	-	-	TRBJ2-7	CASSLGPAGTYEQYF	TGTGCCAGCAGCTTGGGGCCAGCAGGGACCTACGAGCAGTACTTC
TRBV19	TRBD1	-	TRBJ2-1	CASSILAGGRYNEQFF	TGTGCCAGTAGTATTCTAGCAGGGGGCCGCTACAATGAGCAGTTCTTC
TRBV27	-	-	TRBJ2-1	CASSLYRDTLLHNEQFF	TGTGCCAGCAGTCTGTACCGGGACACACTTCTCCACAATGAGCAGTTCTTC
TRBV6-6	TRBD1	once	TRBJ2-1	CASTSQGAGEQFF	TGTGCCAGCACCTCTCAGGGGGCTGGAGAGCAGTTCTTC
TRBV7-8	-	-	TRBJ1-1	CASSPSRGNTEAFF	TGTGCCAGCAGCCCGTCCAGGGGGAACACTGAAGCTTTCTTT
TRBV5-1	-	-	TRBJ2-7	CASSLTGPTTYEQYF	TGCGCCAGCAGCTTGACAGGGCCTACTACCTACGAGCAGTACTTC
TRBV15	TRBD1	-	TRBJ2-7	CATSGQGANEQYF	TGTGCCACCAGCGGACAGGGGGCTAACGAGCAGTACTTC
TRBV29-1	TRBD1	once	TRBJ1-2	CSVLGQGYGYTF	TGCAGCGTGTTGGGACAGGGATATGGCTACACCTTC
TRBV7-6	-	-	TRBJ2-7	CASSLDYGTYEQYF	TGTGCCAGCAGCTTAGATTACGGTACCTACGAGCAGTACTTC
TRBV29-1	-	-	TRBJ2-7	CSVVYLTGVYEQYF	TGCAGCGTGGTATACTTGACAGGAGTCTACGAGCAGTACTTC
TRBV24-1	TRBD2	once	TRBJ2-3	CATSDPGLAGDTQYF	TGTGCCACCAGTGATCCGGGACTAGCCGGAGATACGCAGTATTTT
TRBV7-6	TRBD1	once	TRBJ1-2	CASSPAGGSYGYTF	TGTGCCAGCAGCCCCGCAGGGGGCAGTTATGGCTACACCTTC
TRBV9	TRBD1	-	TRBJ1-2	CASSVANRGGGYTF	TGTGCCAGCAGCGTAGCTAACAGGGGTGGTGGCTACACCTTC
TRBV6-5	TRBD2	-	TRBJ2-1	CASSKLLAAPNEQFF	TGTGCCAGCAGTAAGCTACTAGCGGCCCCCAATGAGCAGTTCTTC
TRBV2	-	-	TRBJ2-4	CASSPLRGGARKNIQYF	TGTGCCAGCAGTCCTCTCAGGGGTGGGGCCCGCAAAAACATTCAGTACTTC
TRBV30	-	-	TRBJ1-1	CAWSVKGLNTEAFF	TGTGCCTGGAGTGTGAAGGGGTTGAACACTGAAGCTTTCTTT
TRBV19	-	-	TRBJ1-4	CASSLRLRGQTLTNEKLFF	TGTGCCAGTAGTCTTAGACTCCGAGGACAGACTCTAACTAATGAAAAACTGTTTTTT
TRBV14	-	-	TRBJ2-7	CASSQDTGSSYEQYF	TGTGCCAGCAGCCAAGATACAGGGTCCTCCTACGAGCAGTACTTC
TRBV9	-	few	TRBJ1-2	CASSVDPGSVSYTF	TGTGCCAGCAGCGTAGATCCAGGGTCGGTGAGCTACACCTTC
TRBV4-1	-	-	TRBJ2-2	CASSQFLPAGELFF	TGCGCCAGCAGCCAATTTTTGCCAGCCGGGGAGCTGTTTTTT
TRBV6-6	TRBD1	once	TRBJ1-3	CASSRTGTGPLSGNTIYF	TGTGCCAGCAGTCGGACAGGAACAGGTCCTCTATCTGGAAACACCATATATTTT
TRBV24-1	-	-	TRBJ1-5	CATSDSQTGNQPQHF	TGTGCCACCAGTGATTCCCAGACAGGCAATCAGCCCCAGCATTTT
TRBV19	TRBD2	-	TRBJ2-3	CASTPYGGTSDTQYF	TGTGCCAGTACTCCCTACGGGGGGACCTCAGATACGCAGTATTTT
TRBV29-1	TRBD1	-	TRBJ1-2	CSVENGTGPGGYTF	TGCAGCGTTGAGAACGGGACAGGGCCTGGCGGCTACACCTTC
TRBV12-3/TRBV12-4	-	few	TRBJ1-1	CASRHRAEAFF	TGTGCCAGCAGACACAGGGCTGAAGCTTTCTTT
TRBV7-6	-	-	TRBJ1-6	CASSLSGEINSPLHF	TGTGCCAGCAGCTTATCCGGGGAGATTAATTCACCCCTCCACTTT
TRBV30	-	-	TRBJ1-5	CAWAERGSQPQHF	TGTGCCTGGGCTGAGAGGGGGTCTCAGCCCCAGCATTTT
TRBV18	-	few	TRBJ1-1	CASSPSQGLNTEAFF	TGTGCCAGCTCACCAAGTCAGGGTCTGAATACTGAAGCTTTCTTT
TRBV18	TRBD1	-	TRBJ1-2	CASSPGRGQDGYTF	TGTGCCAGCTCACCAGGCAGGGGGCAAGATGGCTACACCTTC
TRBV3-1/TRBV3-2	-	few	TRBJ1-2	CASSQGAANYGYTF	TGTGCCAGCAGCCAAGGGGCAGCAAACTATGGCTACACCTTC
TRBV30	TRBD2	-	TRBJ2-7	CAWSEVSGGGYEQYF	TGTGCCTGGAGTGAGGTTAGCGGGGGGGGATACGAGCAGTACTTC
TRBV30	TRBD1	-	TRBJ1-1	CAWARQGGTEAFF	TGTGCCTGGGCAAGACAGGGTGGCACTGAAGCTTTCTTT
TRBV7-9	-	-	TRBJ2-1	CASSHLTGGDNEQFF	TGTGCCAGCAGCCACCTGACGGGGGGCGACAATGAGCAGTTCTTC
TRBV15	-	-	TRBJ2-5	CATSRGGGGSGAQETQYF	TGTGCCACCAGCAGAGGCGGGGGCGGGTCAGGGGCGCAGGAGACCCAGTACTTC
TRBV2	-	-	TRBJ2-3	CASSEKRWYTDTQYF	TGTGCCAGCAGTGAAAAGCGGTGGTACACAGATACGCAGTATTTT
TRBV10-3	TRBD1	-	TRBJ2-1	CAISAADRDSYNEQFF	TGTGCCATCAGTGCCGCAGACAGGGACTCCTACAATGAGCAGTTCTTC
TRBV5-1	-	-	TRBJ1-5	CASSLGTASNQPQHF	TGCGCCAGCAGCTTGGGGACAGCAAGCAATCAGCCCCAGCATTTT
TRBV7-2	TRBD1	-	TRBJ2-7	CASTPHQPQGAYEQYF	TGTGCCAGCACCCCGCACCAACCCCAGGGGGCCTACGAGCAGTACTTC
TRBV7-3	TRBD1	-	TRBJ2-2	CASSRTGNTGELFF	TGTGCCAGCAGCCGGACAGGGAACACCGGGGAGCTGTTTTTT
TRBV7-2	TRBD1	-	TRBJ2-1	CASSSRTGGSNEQFF	TGTGCCAGCAGCTCTCGGACAGGCGGATCCAATGAGCAGTTCTTC
TRBV7-8	-	-	TRBJ2-2	CASSLEGATGELFF	TGTGCCAGCAGCTTAGAGGGAGCCACCGGGGAGCTGTTTTTT